One sample yielded the 25 T cell receptor beta chains listed below, sequenced in a study of blood T cell repertoires in COVID-19. Sequencing used immunoSEQ multiplex PCR; TCRdb keeps in-frame clones, though not all of them. The data contain under 300,000 clones, 80% to 90% of them singletons. The sequenced sample consisted of peripheral blood. The receptor set was obtained from a woman in her 40s with acute or convalescent COVID-19.

The chain joins TRBV7-9 to TRBJ2-7; the D gene is possibly TRBD1 (5 bases). V gave up 5 bases and J gave up 5 bases, with 19 bases separating them. Germline CDR1 and CDR2: SEHNR and FQNEAQ (reference sequence). The CDR3 loop spans 15 amino acids. The CDR3 DNA sequence: TGTGCCAGCAGCCCCCCCAGGGTTTTTATCCACGAGCAGTACGTC. Protein sequence: CASSPPRVFIHEQYV.

This chain connects TRBV4-2 to TRBJ1-2, with D perhaps TRBD1 (5 bases). The CDR3 totals 13 residues. The germline gives CDR1 LGHNA, CDR2 YNFKEQ. The V end was cut by 3 bases, the J end by 4 bases, with 9 bases between. The CDR3 region is CASSQGGGYGYTF. CDR3 sequence (DNA): TGTGCCAGCAGCCAGGGCGGGGGCTATGGCTACACCTTC.

Points on this clone: Other DNA sequences of this sample code for an identical CDR3. The rearrangement joins TRBV19 to TRBJ2-7; 7 nucleotides agree with TRBD2. V trimming: 5 bases; J trimming: 4 bases; junction bases outside the gene matches: 5. The germline gives CDR1 LNHDA, CDR2 SQIVND (reference sequence). The CDR3 contains 13 residues. CDR3 coding DNA: TGTGCCAGTAGTCCAGGGCGGGGGTACGAGCAGTACGTC. Its translation: CASSPGRGYEQYV.

The chain links TRBV19 to TRBJ1-2; a possible D gene is TRBD1 (6 bases). The CDR3 consists of 15 residues. Trimming took 2 bases from V and 2 from J, leaving 12 bases between them. Germline V CDR1 and CDR2: LNHDA, SQIVND (reference sequence). CDR3 nucleotides: TGTGCCAGTAGTATACCGACAGGAGAAAACTATGGCTACACCTTC. Its translation: CASSIPTGENYGYTF.

To note about this clone: Distinct nucleotide sequences in the sample also encode this CDR3. The chain's CDR3 is CASSLQGGNQPQHF. CDR3 nucleotide sequence: TGTGCCAGCAGCTTACAGGGTGGGAATCAGCCCCAGCATTTT. This chain links TRBV7-2 with TRBJ1-5, with D perhaps TRBD1 (5 bases). Germline V gene lookup returns CDR1 SGHTA and CDR2 FQGNSA. The CDR3 extends over 14 amino acids. Trimming left V 2 bases short and J 4 bases short, with 9 bases between.

This clone was detected a few times. The chain joins TRBV19 to TRBJ1-2; unclear D gene. Germline-derived CDR1 and CDR2 are LNHDA and SQIVND (reference sequence). The CDR3 loop spans 10 amino acids. V dropped 8 bases and J dropped 8 bases, with 9 bases sitting between them. The CDR3 DNA reads as TGTGCCAGTCCGAGGAAAGGCTACACCTTC. It yields the protein CASPRKGYTF.

CDR3 nucleotide sequence: TGTGCCAGTAGTATAGGAACTCGGGACAGACTCTATGGCTACACCTTC. Translation: CASSIGTRDRLYGYTF. This sequence joins TRBV19 and TRBJ1-2; 7 bases line up with TRBD1. The germline CDR1 and CDR2 sequences are LNHDA and SQIVND (reference sequence). J gave up 4 bases and V 1 base, and 9 bases lay outside the gene matches. This CDR3 contains 16 residues.

Written as DNA, the CDR3 is TGCGCCAGCAGTAGAAGTTTCACCGGGGAGCTGTTTTTT. It encodes CASSRSFTGELFF. The J gene is TRBJ2-2, the V gene TRBV5-1; D not resolved. CDR3 length: 13 amino acids. Deletions cut 5 bases from V and 4 bases from J, with 9 bases between. CDR1 and CDR2 (germline): SGHRS, YFSETQ.

The CDR3 loop is CASSKAATGLYYEQYV. The CDR3 nucleotides read TGTGCCAGCAGCAAAGCCGCGACAGGGTTATACTACGAGCAGTACGTC. The V call is TRBV21-1, the J call TRBJ2-7; the D call of TRBD1 is as the table states it, not checked on the DNA. TRBV21-1 is reported as a pseudogene. CDR3 length: 16 residues.

This chain joins TRBV6-1 and TRBJ1-6, with 10 nucleotides matching TRBD1. Germline V gene data show CDR1 as MNHNS and CDR2 as SASEGT. J gave up 4 bases and V 2 bases, and 2 bases lay outside the gene matches. This CDR3 is 16 amino acids long. CDR3 DNA sequence: TGTGCCAGCAGTGAACCGGGACAGGGGTATAATTCACCCCTCCACTTT. Residues: CASSEPGQGYNSPLHF.

This clone was detected once. V and J are TRBV7-2 and TRBJ1-2; 8 nucleotides agree with TRBD1. With V trimmed by 1 base and J by 5 bases, 6 bases remained unmatched. Germline V gene sequence: CDR1 SGHTA, CDR2 FQGNSA. CDR3 length: 15 residues. Here the CDR3 reads CASSLGTGLLYGYTF. CDR3 in DNA: TGTGCCAGCAGCTTAGGGACAGGGCTTTTATATGGCTACACCTTC. Based on the CDR3 plus reference TRBV7-2 and TRBJ1-2, the full variable domain is GAGVSQSPSNKVTEKGKDVELRCDPISGHTALYWYRQSLGQGLEFLIYFQGNSAPDKSGLPSDRFSAERTGGSVSTLTIQRTQQEDSAVYLCASSLGTGLLYGYTFGSGTRLTVV.

The V call is TRBV5-1, the J call TRBJ1-6; D perhaps matches TRBD1 (5 bases). From germline, CDR1 is SGHRS and CDR2 YFSETQ. The CDR3 spans 15 residues. Trimming took 0 bases from V and 7 from J, leaving 11 bases between them. CDR3 coding DNA: TGCGCCAGCAGCTTGGATGACAGTCGGAATTCACCCCTCCACTTT. Its protein is CASSLDDSRNSPLHF.

V is TRBV6-1 and J is TRBJ2-6, with TRBD1 matching over 11 bases. The length of the CDR3 is 18 residues. The germline CDR1 and CDR2 sequences are MNHNS and SASEGT. J was trimmed by 3 bases and V by 4 bases; bases with no gene match: 8. The CDR3 loop reads CASSASGTGGFGANVLTF. The CDR3 DNA reads as TGTGCCAGCAGTGCCTCCGGGACAGGGGGTTTTGGGGCCAACGTCCTGACTTTC.

The chain carries TRBV24-1 and TRBJ2-2; 8 bases align to TRBD1. This CDR3 region has 11 residues. Looked up from germline, CDR1 is KGHDR and CDR2 is SFDVKD. V lost 7 bases and J lost 11; bases outside the gene matches: 2. The CDR3 coding sequence is TGTGCCACCAGAGGGACAGGAGAGCTGTTTTTT. Amino acid sequence: CATRGTGELFF.

This clone was seen once. The chain links TRBV29-1 to TRBJ1-2, with TRBD1 matching 7 bases. The CDR3 has 12 residues. Germline-derived CDR1 and CDR2 are SQVTM and ANQGSEA. Trimming cost V 6 bases and J 4 bases; bases outside gene matches: 5. DNA of the CDR3: TGCAGCGTGCTACAGGGGACCTATGGCTACACCTTC. Amino acid sequence: CSVLQGTYGYTF.

This chain links TRBV2 with TRBJ1-2; D perhaps matches TRBD1 (5 bases). Per germline, CDR1 SNHLY and CDR2 FYNNEI. The CDR3 covers 14 residues. V was trimmed by 0 bases and J by 3 bases, leaving 8 bases between them. The CDR3 nucleotides read TGTGCCAGCAGTGAAGCGGGGGGTTACTATGGCTACACCTTC. The encoded protein is CASSEAGGYYGYTF.

The rearrangement links TRBV4-2 to TRBJ1-2; 9 positions match TRBD1. V was pared by 0 bases and J by 7 bases, with 9 bases of the junction left unmatched. This CDR3 is 16 amino acids long. Germline V lookup: CDR1 LGHNA, CDR2 YNFKEQ. The CDR3: CASSQDINNRGPGYTF. The CDR3 nucleotides read TGTGCCAGCAGCCAAGATATCAATAACAGGGGGCCTGGCTACACCTTC.

This clone appeared a few times. The chain uses TRBV11-2 and TRBJ2-7; 7 bases fit TRBD2. The CDR3 covers 13 residues. Trimming removed 2 bases from V and 7 bases from J; junction bases left unmatched: 5. The V gene's germline CDR1 is SGHAT and CDR2 FQNNGV. The CDR3 here is CASSLQEGGEQYV. The CDR3 DNA sequence: TGTGCCAGCAGCTTACAGGAGGGAGGGGAGCAGTACGTC.

The chain carries TRBV7-6 and TRBJ2-3; TRBD2 aligns across 10 bases. The CDR3 covers 14 residues. J gave up 2 bases and V 5 bases, and 1 base lay outside the gene matches. Germline loops: CDR1 SGHVS, CDR2 FNYEAQ. The CDR3 coding sequence is TGTGCCAGCAGCACTAGCGGGGCCACAGATACGCAGTATTTT. Residues: CASSTSGATDTQYF.

The V call is TRBV7-9, the J call TRBJ2-1, with 11 bases lining up with TRBD2. The CDR3 extends over 17 amino acids. Germline V gives CDR1 SEHNR, CDR2 FQNEAQ (reference sequence). The V segment lost 4 bases and the J segment 7 bases; nucleotides outside the gene matches: 12. The CDR3 DNA is TGTGCCAGCAGCTCTAGCGGGGGGTCATTCCCCAGGAATGAGCAGTTCTTC. This gives the protein CASSSSGGSFPRNEQFF.

There are many counts of this clone. V and J are TRBV11-3 and TRBJ1-1; possibly TRBD1 for D (6 bases). This CDR3 has 14 residues. V was clipped by 5 bases and J by 1 base, with 11 bases between them. Germline V gene sequence: CDR1 SGHNT, CDR2 YENEEA. In DNA form, the CDR3 reads TGTGCCAGCAGCCAGGACAGCCAGAACACTGAAGCTTTCTTT. Translating gives CASSQDSQNTEAFF. Full variable domain (missing parts from reference TRBV11-3 and TRBJ1-1): EAGVVQSPRYKIIEKKQPVAFWCNPISGHNTLYWYLQNLGQGPELLIRYENEEAVDDSQLPKDRFSAERLKGVDSTLKIQPAELGDSAVYLCASSQDSQNTEAFFGQGTRLTVV.

The chain couples TRBV7-3 to TRBJ2-5; 9 bases fit TRBD2. The CDR3 loop spans 15 amino acids. Germline values: CDR1 SGHTA, CDR2 FQGTGA. The J segment lost 1 base and the V segment lost 2 bases, leaving 2 bases of the junction unmatched. The CDR3 bases are TGTGCCAGCAGCTTAGGCGGGGGGGCCCAAGAGACCCAGTACTTC. Translation gives CASSLGGGAQETQYF.

This clone came up a few times. The V call is TRBV11-1, the J call TRBJ1-6, with D uncertain. Germline V gene lookup returns CDR1 SGHAT and CDR2 FQDESV (reference sequence). Deletions cut 6 bases from V and 6 bases from J, with 15 bases between. The CDR3 sequence is 15 residues long. CDR3 sequence: CASREGAGFNSPLHF. CDR3 nucleotide sequence: TGTGCCAGCAGGGAGGGCGCCGGGTTTAATTCACCCCTCCACTTT. Complete variable domain (other parts from reference TRBV11-1 and TRBJ1-6): EAEVAQSPRYKITEKSQAVAFWCDPISGHATLYWYRQILGQGPELLVQFQDESVVDDSQLPKDRFSAERLKGVDSTLKIQPAELGDSAMYLCASREGAGFNSPLHFGNGTRLTVT.

The rearrangement uses TRBV7-8 and TRBJ1-1, with D maybe TRBD1 (6 bases). Germline CDR1 is SGHVS and CDR2 is FQNEAQ. This CDR3 is built from 17 residues. Trimming removed 2 bases from V and 0 bases from J, with 16 bases in between. CDR3 amino acids: CASSLRDIGYMNTEAFF. CDR3 nucleotide sequence: TGTGCCAGCAGCTTAAGGGACATTGGATACATGAACACTGAAGCTTTCTTT.

The chain carries TRBV20-1 and TRBJ2-4; TRBD2 is a possible D gene (6 bases). Germline CDR1 is DFQATT and CDR2 is SNEGSKA (reference sequence). The CDR3 spans 11 residues. V lost 6 bases and J lost 6, with 9 bases in between. The CDR3 reads CSAPTRNIQYF. The CDR3 nucleotides read TGCAGTGCCCCGACTAGAAACATTCAGTACTTC.